The entry below describes one T cell receptor beta chain. V was shortened by 7 bases and J by 4 bases, with 10 bases between the two germline ends. Per the germline V gene, CDR1 is SQVTM and CDR2 is ANQGSEA. This CDR3 has 11 residues. This sample is part of a study of shared T cell receptors in the human thymus. Clones were sequenced by immunoSEQ multiplex PCR, and TCRdb holds only the in-frame ones, with some missing. The table lists hundreds of thousands of clones, around 78% of them singletons. These records were also assigned to another study, of human thymus T cells.

The clonotype was recovered from a boy less than two years old with a congenital heart defect. The chain is built from TRBV29-1 and TRBJ1-2; D is perhaps TRBD1 (6 bases). Sequencing was done on a sample of thymocytes. DNA of the CDR3: TGCAGCGCCCCAGGGGCCTATGGCTACACCTTC. Its translation is CSAPGAYGYTF.